These T cell receptor beta chains were read from a single sample in a study of blood T cell repertoires in COVID-19. Only in-frame clones appear in the TCRdb table, and some are missing; sequencing was by immunoSEQ multiplex PCR. The sample has hundreds of thousands of clones; roughly 87% are singletons. The sequenced material came from PBMCs or T cells enriched from blood (not recorded which). These receptors were obtained from a woman in her forties who had recovered from COVID-19. Both conserved end residues are part of each CDR3. A D gene is named only where the DNA matches it firmly. Some rows mark clone size as missing; the rest say once, few, many or name a class of expanded clone.

d_call j_call clone_size v_call cdr3_nt cdr3_aa
. TRBJ2-6 . TRBV30 TGTGCCTGGAAGGTGCCGGGTGCAGGGGCCAACGTCCTGACTTTC CAWKVPGAGANVLTF
. TRBJ1-4 . TRBV28 TGTGCCAGCAGTCCTCGACGAAGGGGGAGAGAAAAACTGTTTTTT CASSPRRRGREKLFF
. TRBJ1-2 few TRBV6-5 TGTGCCAGCAGTTACGGTAGCCCCAACTATGGCTACACCTTC CASSYGSPNYGYTF
TRBD1 TRBJ2-5 . TRBV9 TGTGCCAGCAGCGTACTACCCGGGACAGGGATAGGAGAGACCCAGTACTTC CASSVLPGTGIGETQYF
TRBD2 TRBJ2-3 . TRBV7-3 TGTGCCAGCAGCTTAAGGGCGGGAGTTGTAGATACGCAGTATTTT CASSLRAGVVDTQYF
TRBD2 TRBJ2-7 . TRBV2 TGTGCCACCGCGGGGGGGGTCCACTACGAGCAGTACTTC CATAGGVHYEQYF
TRBD2 TRBJ2-1 once TRBV6-1 TGTGCCAGCAGTCCCCCGGAGGGAGGGGAGCAGTTCTTC CASSPPEGGEQFF
TRBD1 TRBJ2-7 . TRBV24-1 TGTGCCACCAGTCGGACAGGGCGATCGGGAGAGCAGTACTTC CATSRTGRSGEQYF
TRBD1 TRBJ2-5 . TRBV19 TGTGCCAGTAGACGGACAGGGGTCTCCCAAGAGACCCAGTACTTC CASRRTGVSQETQYF
TRBD1 TRBJ1-2 . TRBV7-9 TGTGCCAGCAGCCCCCGGGACAGGGTAGGGTATGGCTACACCTTC CASSPRDRVGYGYTF
TRBD2 TRBJ2-3 . TRBV27 TGTGCCAGCAGTGGACTAGCGTTGGGGCTCACAGATACGCAGTATTTT CASSGLALGLTDTQYF
TRBD1 TRBJ2-1 . TRBV4-3 TGCGCCAGCAGCCTAGGTCGGGGACAGCTGGGGAATGAGCAGTTCTTC CASSLGRGQLGNEQFF
. TRBJ1-2 . TRBV5-1 TGCGCCAGCAGCTCCGGGGGAGGACTGGGTGGCTACACCTTC CASSSGGGLGGYTF
. TRBJ2-1 . TRBV6-5 TGTGCCAGCAGGAGGACAGTATACAATGAGCAGTTCTTC CASRRTVYNEQFF
. TRBJ2-7 . TRBV28 TGTGCCAGCAGTCCTATGCGCACGGGATACGAGCAGTACTTC CASSPMRTGYEQYF
. TRBJ2-2 . TRBV11-2 TGTGCCAGCAGCCTAAAGGGGGGGACGGGGAACACCGGGGAGCTGTTTTTT CASSLKGGTGNTGELFF
TRBD2 TRBJ2-1 . TRBV7-2 TGTGCCAGCAGCCGGATCAGCGGGAGGGGGTTTGGTGAGCAGTTCTTC CASSRISGRGFGEQFF
. TRBJ1-1 . TRBV12-3/TRBV12-4 TGTGCCAGCAGTTTGGCCCCAGGGCAAGCTTTCTTT CASSLAPGQAFF
. TRBJ2-1 . TRBV7-3 TGTGCCAGCAGCCCGGGACTCCCAGGTAGTGAGCAGTTCTTC CASSPGLPGSEQFF
. TRBJ1-2 . TRBV20-1 TGCAGTGCTAGTGGGAGGGGCGCTGGCTATGGCTACACCTTC CSASGRGAGYGYTF